The T cell receptor (beta chain) under discussion was sequenced for a study of blood T cell repertoires in COVID-19 (dated by TCRdb to the early 2020s). Looking at the study overall: Samples covering the acute and convalescent phases of COVID-19 were provided by collaborators in the United States, Italy and Spain. The material from the prospective study consisted of cDNA or gDNA derived from T cells, B-cell-depleted T cells, or PBMCs. The dataset comprised deeply sampled blood TCRbeta repertoires from subjects exposed to, actively infected with, or recovered from COVID-19. The repertoires were released in a freely available public database meant as a resource for research on the immune response to SARS-CoV-2. The samples were drawn from the first 160 participants of the ongoing ImmuneRACE study and from 1,254 subjects provided by 6 global collaborators. The sample metadata nearly always contained a de-identified subject ID, COVID-19 status, age in years and sex. Where available, HLA class I and class II types were obtained from metadata supplied by the sample provider rather than from assay-based typing.

Remarks on this clone: Its specific antigen is unknown. Base qualities were left out, and no much larger clone turns up one base away.

The immunoSEQ Assay, a bias-controlled multiplex PCR, was used to amplify TCRbeta CDR3 regions from genomic DNA. In the source study's methods: Nucleated cell counts per sample were estimated from amplification of reference gene primers within the assay. Sequence reads were collapsed and filtered to measure the absolute abundance of every unique TCRbeta CDR3 rearrangement. For each sample, productive Simpson clonality was calculated as the square root of Simpson's diversity index across productive rearrangements. As stored in TCRdb, this immuneACCESS dataset retains in-frame rearrangements with V and J assigned. A fraction of the clones does not appear; measured against another copy, unresolved V genes explain less than half of the discrepancy, and the remainder lacks a known reason. V, J and clone size are taken as reported in that table, and D and trimming were inferred from the DNA itself. A total of 310,000 or so clones appear in this sample, around four fifths of them only once. The ten largest account for about 1.2% of the sample.

The collaborating institutions used their own protocols to collect whole blood in K2EDTA tubes. For TCRbeta analysis, collaborators shipped samples as frozen whole blood, isolated PBMCs, or DNA extracted from either of those sample types. CDR1 and CDR2 are drawn from the germline V gene: SGHDT, YYEEEE. The V end loses 4 bases and the J end loses 1 base, and a stretch of 11 bases separates them. The CDR3 runs 14 residues from the cysteine to the phenylalanine. Of all the DNA, just the CDR3 is kept, 42 bases in frame from base 1. Study-wide conclusions, independent of this receptor: The quantity of clinical and demographic metadata differed by source and by participant and was supplied without curation.

The receptor was derived from a woman between 50 and 59 years old with acute or convalescent COVID-19. Recombination linked TRBV5-6 to TRBJ1-1, and perhaps TRBD1 as D gene, on 6 matching bases. Sequencing was performed on peripheral blood. The sequenced DNA: TGTGCCAGCAGCGCAGCGACAGGGAACACTGAAGCTTTCTTT. The translation is CASSAATGNTEAFF. Joined to the reference TRBV5-6 and TRBJ1-1 proteins, this CDR3 gives the full variable domain: DAGVTQSPTHLIKTRGQQVTLRCSPKSGHDTVSWYQQALGQGPQFIFQYYEEEERQRGNFPDRFSGHQFPNYSSELNVNALLLGDSALYLCASSAATGNTEAFFGQGTRLTVV.